The clone carrying this TCR beta chain was seen more than once but under ten times. Its specificity is unknown. These data originate in a study of cytomegalovirus exposure and HLA in healthy donors. Vbeta (60) and Jbeta (13) primers were used in the PCR. The method was immunoSEQ multiplex PCR; TCRdb's version includes in-frame clones alone and lacks a portion of them. The sample lists roughly 130,000 clones, around three fifths occurring once. The CDR3 covers 13 residues. The germline gives CDR1 LNHDA, CDR2 SQIVND (reference sequence). V lost 3 bases and J 9 bases, leaving 12 bases between the germline ends. Whole-study results and caveats: Later analysis showed TCR association rates varying by HLA locus, highest for DRB1 and lowest for HLA-C.

Material for sequencing was PBMCs. V usage is TRBV19 and J usage is TRBJ1-5; TRBD1 is a possible D gene (6 bases). This sequence originates from a male donor in good health and CMV-seronegative. As DNA, the CDR3 is TGTGCCAGTAGTATTTCGGACAGACGGCCCCAGCATTTT. Protein product: CASSISDRRPQHF.